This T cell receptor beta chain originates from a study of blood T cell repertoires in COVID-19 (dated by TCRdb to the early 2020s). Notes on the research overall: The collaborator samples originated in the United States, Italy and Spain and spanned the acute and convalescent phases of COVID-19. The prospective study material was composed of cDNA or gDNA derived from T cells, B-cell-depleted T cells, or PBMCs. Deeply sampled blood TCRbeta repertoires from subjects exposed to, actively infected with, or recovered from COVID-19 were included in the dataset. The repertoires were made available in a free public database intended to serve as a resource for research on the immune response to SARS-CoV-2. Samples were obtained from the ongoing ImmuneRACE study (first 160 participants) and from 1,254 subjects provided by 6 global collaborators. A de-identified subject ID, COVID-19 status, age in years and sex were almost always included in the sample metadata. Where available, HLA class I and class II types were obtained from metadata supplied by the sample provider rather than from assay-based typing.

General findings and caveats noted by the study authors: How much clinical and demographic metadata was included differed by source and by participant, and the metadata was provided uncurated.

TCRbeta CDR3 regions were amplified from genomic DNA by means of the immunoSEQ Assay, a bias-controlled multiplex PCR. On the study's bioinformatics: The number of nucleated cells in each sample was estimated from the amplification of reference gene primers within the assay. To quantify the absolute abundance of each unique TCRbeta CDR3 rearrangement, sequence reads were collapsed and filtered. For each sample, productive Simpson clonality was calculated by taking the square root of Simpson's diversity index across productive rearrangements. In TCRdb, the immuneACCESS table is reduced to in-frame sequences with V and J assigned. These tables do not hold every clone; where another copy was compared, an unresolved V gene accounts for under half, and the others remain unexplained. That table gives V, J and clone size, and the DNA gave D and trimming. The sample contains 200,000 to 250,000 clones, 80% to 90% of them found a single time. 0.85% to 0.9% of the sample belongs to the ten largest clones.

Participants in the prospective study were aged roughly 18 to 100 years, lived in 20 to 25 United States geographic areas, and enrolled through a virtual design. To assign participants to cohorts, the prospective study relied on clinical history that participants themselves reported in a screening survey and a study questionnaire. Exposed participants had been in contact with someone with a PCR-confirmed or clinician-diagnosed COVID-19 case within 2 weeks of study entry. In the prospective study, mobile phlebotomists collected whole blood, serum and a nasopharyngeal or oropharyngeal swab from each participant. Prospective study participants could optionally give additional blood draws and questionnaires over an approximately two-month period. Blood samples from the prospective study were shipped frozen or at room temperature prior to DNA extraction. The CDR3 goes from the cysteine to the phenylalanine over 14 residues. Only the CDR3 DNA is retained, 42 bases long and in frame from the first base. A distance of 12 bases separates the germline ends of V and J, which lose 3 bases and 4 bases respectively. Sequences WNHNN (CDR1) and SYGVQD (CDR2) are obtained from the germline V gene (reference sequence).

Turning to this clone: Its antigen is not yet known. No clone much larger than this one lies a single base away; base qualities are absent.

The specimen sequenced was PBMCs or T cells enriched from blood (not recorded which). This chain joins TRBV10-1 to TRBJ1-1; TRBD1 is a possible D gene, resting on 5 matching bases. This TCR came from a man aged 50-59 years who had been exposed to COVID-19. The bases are TGCGCCAGCAGTGACGGGTCCGGGGGCACTGAAGCTTTCTTT. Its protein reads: CASSDGSGGTEAFF.